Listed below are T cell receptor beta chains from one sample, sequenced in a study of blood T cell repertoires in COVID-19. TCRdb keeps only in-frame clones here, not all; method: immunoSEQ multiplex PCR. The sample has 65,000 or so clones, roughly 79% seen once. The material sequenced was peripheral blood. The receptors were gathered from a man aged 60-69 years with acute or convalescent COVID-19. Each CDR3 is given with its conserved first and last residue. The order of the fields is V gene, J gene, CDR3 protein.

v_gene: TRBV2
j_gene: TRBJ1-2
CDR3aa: CASSLGQIEGYTF

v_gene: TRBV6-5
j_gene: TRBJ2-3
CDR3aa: CASAQRGADTQYF

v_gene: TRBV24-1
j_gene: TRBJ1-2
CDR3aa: CATSDPTGTGVNGYTF

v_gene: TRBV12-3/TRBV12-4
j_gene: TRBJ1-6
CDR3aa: CASRQGGSPLHF

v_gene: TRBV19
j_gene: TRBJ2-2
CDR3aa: CASRTANTNTGELFF

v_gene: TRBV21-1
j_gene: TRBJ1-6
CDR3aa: CASSRDRGPDSPLHF

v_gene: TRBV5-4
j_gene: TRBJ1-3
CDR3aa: CASSLGTGSTGNTIYF

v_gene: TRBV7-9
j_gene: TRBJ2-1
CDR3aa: CASSLRWGDQGEQFF

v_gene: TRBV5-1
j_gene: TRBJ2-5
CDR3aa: CASTQGVRQETQYF

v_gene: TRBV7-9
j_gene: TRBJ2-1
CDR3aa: CASSLDSYNEQFF

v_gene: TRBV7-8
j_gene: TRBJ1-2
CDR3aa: CASRDDRFLYGYTF

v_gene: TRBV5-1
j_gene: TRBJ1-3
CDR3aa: CASSLVGGDGNTIYF

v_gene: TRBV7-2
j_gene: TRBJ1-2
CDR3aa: CASSLVSGGGGYGYTF

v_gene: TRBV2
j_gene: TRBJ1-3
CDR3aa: CASRVTAGTSGNTIYF

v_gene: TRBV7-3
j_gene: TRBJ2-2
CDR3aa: CASSPTGGPNTGELFF

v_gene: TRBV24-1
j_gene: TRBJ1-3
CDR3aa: CATSDGRGAGNTIYF

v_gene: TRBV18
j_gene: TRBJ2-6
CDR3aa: CASSSQGFGANVLTF

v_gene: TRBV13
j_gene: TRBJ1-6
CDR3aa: CASTRRGDYNSPLHF

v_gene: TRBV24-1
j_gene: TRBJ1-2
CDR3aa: CATSDAGAMKGIYGYTF

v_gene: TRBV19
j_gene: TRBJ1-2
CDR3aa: CASSFPGAGYGYTF

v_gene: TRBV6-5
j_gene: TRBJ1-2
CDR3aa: CASSYSGTDGYTF

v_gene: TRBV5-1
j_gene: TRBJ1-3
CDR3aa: CASRDTKAGNTIYF

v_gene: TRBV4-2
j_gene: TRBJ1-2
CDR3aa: CASSRAGPTPNYGYTF

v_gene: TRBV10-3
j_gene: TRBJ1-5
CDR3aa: CAISGGQDQPQHF

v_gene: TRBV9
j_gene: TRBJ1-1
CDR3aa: CASKHRENTEAFF

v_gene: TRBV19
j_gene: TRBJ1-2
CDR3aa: CASSPAGSAVLGYTF

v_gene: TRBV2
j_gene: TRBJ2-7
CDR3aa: CASSEGDNRYEQYF

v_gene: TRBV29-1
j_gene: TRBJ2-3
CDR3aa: CSTLDRAITDTQYF

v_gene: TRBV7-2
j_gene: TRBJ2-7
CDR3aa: CASSSEGAREQYF

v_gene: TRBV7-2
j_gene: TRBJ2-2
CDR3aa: CASSLFSGVNTGELFF

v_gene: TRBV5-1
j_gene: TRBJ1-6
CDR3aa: CASSLGGRNSPLHF

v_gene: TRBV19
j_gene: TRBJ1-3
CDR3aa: CASNPPGHQGNTIYF

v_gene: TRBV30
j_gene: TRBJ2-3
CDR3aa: CAWSEIQGGRTDTQYF

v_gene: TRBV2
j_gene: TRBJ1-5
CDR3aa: CASSESGRDQGPQHF

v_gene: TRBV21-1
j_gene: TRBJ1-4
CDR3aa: CASSPGGRGEKLFF

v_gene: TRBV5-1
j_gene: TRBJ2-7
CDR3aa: CASSSGSFENGQYF

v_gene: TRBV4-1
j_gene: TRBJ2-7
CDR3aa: CASSQVELVVRGEQYF

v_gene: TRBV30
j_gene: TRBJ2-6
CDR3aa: CAWSLGVSSGANVLTF